These T cell receptor beta chains were read from a single sample in a study of CD8 T cells in ankylosing spondylitis. TCRdb redid the calling of the 5' RACE reads with MiXCR, one entry per CDR3 protein. The sample lists roughly 200,000 distinct CDR3 sequences, 9.5% to 15% occurring once. The sample was blood, either unsorted or a sorted T cell fraction (not recorded which). All receptors derive from a male donor with ankylosing spondylitis or in good health (not recorded which). CDR3s include the opening cysteine and the closing phenylalanine or tryptophan.

V | CDR3
TRBV5-1 | CASSLGTTNTGELFF
TRBV11-2 | CASSLGNQQETQYF
TRBV10-3 | CAISEPGTSGRRAPPTEEQYF
TRBV20-1 | CSARDRGREDYGYTF
TRBV11-3 | CASGTSGDYEQYF
TRBV4-1 | CASSSFGLGETQYF
TRBV7-6 | CASSLIGAATDTQYF
TRBV24-1 | CATSAGVGTDTQYF
TRBV4-2 | CASSQDSFRADTQYF
TRBV4-2 | CASSVGGDTTDTQYF
TRBV4-1 | CASSQVGGAYNEQFF
TRBV3-1 | CASSQDDVPNTQYF
TRBV20-1 | CSARVDRAGEQFF
TRBV20-1 | CSARSSPGGGIGNEQFF
TRBV12-3/TRBV12-4 | CASSLLSGGDTQYF
TRBV24-1 | CATSDRGGPNTGELFF
TRBV11-1 | CASSSPGGTGGNTIYF
TRBV6-1 | CASNRENTGELFF
TRBV10-2 | CASSEPSGQGSYEQYF
TRBV27 | CASSLGTTQYF
TRBV10-3 | CAISVVQMDEQFF
TRBV7-9 | CASSRVDRVYNEQFF
TRBV10-3 | CAISEGTVGAYGYTF
TRBV27 | CASSLFPTSGGAYEQYF
TRBV4-1 | CASSQDHDGYTF
TRBV20-1 | CSARDPERRETQYF
TRBV5-4 | CASTLGGTPIETQYF
TRBV29-1 | CSVGKGMNTEAFF
TRBV9 | CASSVGLTYNEQFF
TRBV3-1 | CASSHGTGINEQFF
TRBV10-2 | CASSSGVAGGWETQYF
TRBV6-1 | CASSATGPSTNEKLFF
TRBV27 | CASSLTGDEQFF
TRBV5-1 | CASSKQLAGDYEQYF
TRBV11-3 | CASSLVQGYYEQYF
TRBV29-1 | CSVRTSGTYEQYF
TRBV5-1 | CASSLWWDRPYEQYF
TRBV11-3 | CASSLRGPGNTIYF
TRBV5-1 | CASSLSGTGPEVYGYTF
TRBV6-1 | CASSEGTGADTQYF